Below are 8 T cell receptor beta chains sequenced from a single sample in a study of blood T cell repertoires in COVID-19. The method was immunoSEQ multiplex PCR; TCRdb's version includes in-frame clones alone and lacks a portion of them. The profile shows 260,000 or so clones, roughly 85% of them singletons. Sequences were obtained from PBMCs or T cells enriched from blood (not recorded which). The receptors originated from a woman aged 50 to 60 who had recovered from COVID-19.

The rearrangement links TRBV6-4 to TRBJ1-1; D call uncertain. V was cut by 5 bases and J by 2 bases, with 9 bases left in between. The CDR3 is 13 residues long. Germline V gene sequence: CDR1 MRHNA, CDR2 SNTAGT. The CDR3 region is CASSTETNTEAFF. CDR3 nucleotide sequence: TGTGCCAGCAGTACAGAAACAAACACTGAAGCTTTCTTT.

Only a few counts were recorded for this clone. The chain links TRBV18 to TRBJ1-5; TRBD1 agrees at 8 bases. Germline-derived CDR1 and CDR2 are KGHSH and LQKENI. This CDR3 has 15 amino acids. V dropped 6 bases and J dropped 2; count of bases not matched to a gene: 6. DNA for the CDR3: TGTGCCAGCTCTCAAGGACAGGGAGGCAATCAGCCCCAGCATTTT. This translates into CASSQGQGGNQPQHF.

This clone was seen once. The chain joins TRBV5-4 to TRBJ2-4; D not resolved. Germline V gene sequence: CDR1 SGHNT, CDR2 YYREEE (reference sequence). The CDR3 runs to 12 residues. Trimming took 4 bases from V and 12 from J, leaving 14 bases between them. Here the CDR3 reads CASSPDRLAQYF. In DNA form, the CDR3 reads TGTGCCAGCAGCCCGGATAGATTAGCTCAGTACTTC.

V and J are TRBV11-2 and TRBJ2-1; 9 positions agree with TRBD1. CDR1 and CDR2 (germline): SGHAT, FQNNGV. V trimming: 5 bases; J trimming: 11 bases; junction bases outside the gene matches: 16. CDR3 length equals 16 residues. This CDR3 reads CASSVLTGGRGGKQFF. Written as DNA, the CDR3 is TGTGCCAGCAGCGTACTTACAGGGGGCAGGGGTGGCAAGCAGTTCTTC.

This chain links TRBV29-1 with TRBJ1-5; D call uncertain. The CDR3 is made up of 13 amino acids. Germline values: CDR1 SQVTM, CDR2 ANQGSEA. Between the trimmed V and J ends, which lost 6 bases and 7 bases, there was a span of 16 bases. The CDR3 DNA reads TGCAGCGTCTCAAATGGGCAACTCCAGCCCCAGCATTTT. It encodes CSVSNGQLQPQHF.

The chain employs TRBV5-6 and TRBJ2-7; D is undetermined. The CDR3 is 14 residues long. Germline V gene lookup returns CDR1 SGHDT and CDR2 YYEEEE. V lost 1 base to trimming and J lost 0 bases, with 8 bases between them. The CDR3: CASSLQEFSYEQYF. DNA for the CDR3: TGTGCCAGCAGCTTGCAGGAATTCTCCTACGAGCAGTACTTC.

The gene calls are TRBV28 and TRBJ1-4; 10 positions agree with TRBD1. Looked up from germline, CDR1 is MDHEN and CDR2 is SYDVKM. Unmatched junction bases numbered 8, after V lost 4 bases and J lost 6 bases. The CDR3 is 16 residues long. The CDR3 sequence: CASSSAGTGVDEKLFF. CDR3 bases: TGTGCCAGCAGTTCCGCAGGGACAGGGGTCGATGAAAAACTGTTTTTT.

The V gene is TRBV5-1, the J gene TRBJ1-4; D is uncertain. Looked up from germline, CDR1 is SGHRS and CDR2 is YFSETQ. The germline V and J ends were trimmed by 7 bases and 4 bases, with 11 bases remaining between them. CDR3 length: 13 residues. CDR3: CASRTDYNEKLFF. The CDR3 region has the DNA TGCGCCAGCCGGACCGACTATAATGAAAAACTGTTTTTT.